Shown below are 15 T cell receptor beta chains from a single sample sequenced in a study of T cell responses to AZD1222 COVID-19 vaccine. Method: immunoSEQ multiplex PCR; TCRdb's copy keeps in-frame clones and lacks some. This table has some 140,000 clones, over 65% appearing once. The specimen comprised peripheral blood, sampled on day 0 of AZD1222 vaccination. Every receptor here comes from an adult in good health.

This clone appeared once. The CDR3 nucleotides read TGTGCCAGCTCAAAGAGGGGAGGGGACTATGGCTACACCTTC. This translates into CASSKRGGDYGYTF. The chain joins TRBV18 to TRBJ1-2; TRBD1 might be the D (5 bases). This CDR3 region has 14 residues. V lost 5 bases and J lost 3, with 13 bases in between. Germline V gene sequence: CDR1 KGHSH, CDR2 LQKENI. Variable domain in full (rest from reference TRBV18 and TRBJ1-2): NAGVMQNPRHLVRRRGQEARLRCSPMKGHSHVYWYRQLPEEGLKFMVYLQKENIIDESGMPKERFSAEFPKEGPSILRIQQVVRGDSAAYFCASSKRGGDYGYTFGSGTRLTVV.

The rearrangement joins TRBV11-2 to TRBJ1-6; D unresolved. The V and J ends lost 4 bases and 10 bases respectively, with 8 bases between them. From germline, CDR1 is SGHAT and CDR2 FQNNGV. The CDR3 runs 12 residues. As DNA, the CDR3 is TGTGCCAGCAGCTCTCCGGGCTCACCCCTCCACTTT. This translates into CASSSPGSPLHF.

This chain joins TRBV28 and TRBJ2-3; TRBD2 matches 7 bases. The CDR3 loop spans 14 amino acids. The V gene end was trimmed by 3 bases and the J gene end by 4 bases; junction bases not matched to a gene: 4. Germline-derived CDR1 and CDR2 are MDHEN and SYDVKM. The CDR3 region has the DNA TGTGCCAGCAGTTTTGTAGGGAGGGCAGATACGCAGTATTTT. Translation: CASSFVGRADTQYF. The variable domain in full, completed from reference TRBV28 and TRBJ2-3, reads DVKVTQSSRYLVKRTGEKVFLECVQDMDHENMFWYRQDPGLGLRLIYFSYDVKMKEKGDIPEGYSVSREKKERFSLILESASTNQTSMYLCASSFVGRADTQYFGPGTRLTVL.

V gene TRBV28 combines with J gene TRBJ2-1; TRBD2 aligns across 14 bases. The trim removed 6 bases at V and 7 bases at J, leaving 8 bases unmatched. The germline CDR1 and CDR2 sequences are MDHEN and SYDVKM. The CDR3 is 16 amino acids. This chain's CDR3 is CASSPRLAGGRNEQFF. The CDR3 region has the DNA TGTGCCAGCAGCCCTAGACTAGCGGGGGGGCGGAATGAGCAGTTCTTC.

The V gene is TRBV30, the J gene TRBJ1-2; TRBD1 matches at 8 bases. J gave up 8 bases and V 6 bases, and 11 bases lay outside the gene matches. Germline V CDR1 and CDR2: GTSNPN, SVGIG (reference sequence). The CDR3 runs 13 residues. The CDR3 DNA reads TGTGCCTGCCATGGGACAGGCCCTCAAGGCTACACCTTC. Protein sequence: CACHGTGPQGYTF.

In DNA form, the CDR3 reads TGCGCCAGCAGGGAGGGAGGAACAGGCTCGACTGAAGCTTTCTTT. This codes for CASREGGTGSTEAFF. The chain employs TRBV5-1 and TRBJ1-1; maybe TRBD1 (5 bases). Germline assignment: CDR1 SGHRS and CDR2 YFSETQ. The CDR3 is 15 residues long. With 5 bases removed from V and 5 bases from J, the gap between germline ends came to 19 bases.

The V and J genes are TRBV20-1 and TRBJ1-2; possible D gene TRBD1, 6 bases. The V and J ends lost 3 bases and 8 bases respectively, with 10 bases between them. The CDR3 extends over 11 amino acids. Looked up from germline, CDR1 is DFQATT and CDR2 is SNEGSKA (reference sequence). The CDR3 loop is CSASGGSGYTF. The DNA for the CDR3 is TGCAGTGCTAGTGGGGGCTCGGGCTACACCTTC.

The genes are TRBV5-4 and TRBJ1-1, with unresolved D. This CDR3 is built from 13 residues. V gave up 0 bases and J gave up 1 base, with 4 bases separating them. Germline CDR1 reads SGHNT; CDR2 reads YYREEE (reference sequence). The CDR3 DNA is TGTGCCAGCAGCTTGGACAGGAACACTGAAGCTTTCTTT. Translated: CASSLDRNTEAFF.

The chain couples TRBV6-5 to TRBJ2-3; the D gene is possibly TRBD1 (5 bases). Trimming shortened V by 4 bases and J by 6 bases, and 20 bases separated the two germline ends. Looked up from germline, CDR1 is MNHEY and CDR2 is SVGAGI. The CDR3 runs to 16 residues. The CDR3: CASSSLRTPALDTQYF. CDR3 nucleotide sequence: TGTGCCAGCAGTTCCCTGCGGACACCTGCCTTGGATACGCAGTATTTT.

This clone has more than one count but fewer than ten. The chain carries TRBV19 and TRBJ1-5; D unclear. CDR1 LNHDA and CDR2 SQIVND come from the germline V gene (reference sequence). V was pared by 6 bases and J by 0 bases, with 6 bases between. The CDR3 consists of 13 residues. The CDR3 DNA sequence: TGTGCCAGTAGACCTTATAGCAATCAGCCCCAGCATTTT. Translating it yields CASRPYSNQPQHF.

A single count supports this clone. The genes are TRBV28 and TRBJ1-3, with 8 bases lining up with TRBD1. In germline, CDR1 is MDHEN, CDR2 SYDVKM. Trimming cost V 8 bases and J 5 bases; bases outside gene matches: 5. This CDR3 is 13 amino acids long. In nucleotides, the CDR3 is TGTGCCAGCCAGGGGGCCATCCGAAACACCATATATTTT. Translation: CASQGAIRNTIYF.

This clone was observed a few times. The chain employs TRBV2 and TRBJ1-3; 12 bases are a match to TRBD1. The germline gives CDR1 SNHLY, CDR2 FYNNEI. Unmatched junction bases numbered 10, after V lost 8 bases and J lost 2 bases. The length of the CDR3 is 17 residues. CDR3 bases: TGTGCCAGCTCGGGACAGGGGGCGGTGGGGCCTGGAAACACCATATATTTT. It encodes CASSGQGAVGPGNTIYF.

CDR3 nucleotides: TGTGCCAGCAGCCTGGGGGGAGGGACAGGTGATCAGCCCCAGCATTTT. This sequence encodes CASSLGGGTGDQPQHF. The chain uses TRBV7-2 and TRBJ1-5, with TRBD1 matching 8 bases. CDR1 and CDR2 from the germline V gene are SGHTA and FQGNSA. J lost 5 bases, V lost 5 bases, and 11 bases had no gene match. CDR3 length: 16 residues. The full variable domain, completed using reference TRBV7-2 and TRBJ1-5, is GAGVSQSPSNKVTEKGKDVELRCDPISGHTALYWYRQSLGQGLEFLIYFQGNSAPDKSGLPSDRFSAERTGGSVSTLTIQRTQQEDSAVYLCASSLGGGTGDQPQHFGDGTRLSIL.

The genes are TRBV28 and TRBJ1-5, with D possibly being TRBD1 (6 bases). Germline V lookup: CDR1 MDHEN, CDR2 SYDVKM. With 6 bases removed from V and 4 bases from J, the gap between germline ends came to 13 bases. This CDR3 has 14 residues. CDR3 sequence (DNA): TGTGCCAGCAGGTCGGGGGCTGGGAATCAGCCCCAGCATTTT. Its protein is CASRSGAGNQPQHF.

The J gene is TRBJ2-3, the V gene TRBV20-1; D is unclear. Germline CDR1 DFQATT, CDR2 SNEGSKA (reference sequence). The CDR3 is made up of 11 amino acids. The germline V and J ends were trimmed by 2 bases and 6 bases, with 6 bases remaining between them. CDR3 sequence: CSARLTDTQYF. In DNA, the CDR3 is TGCAGTGCTAGACTCACGGATACGCAGTATTTT.